The 25 T cell receptor beta chains in this list originate from one sample, sequenced in a study of blood T cell repertoires in COVID-19. This table comes from immunoSEQ multiplex PCR, and its TCRdb copy is limited to in-frame clones, with some not included. The sample consists of nearly 250,000 clones, 85% of them appearing once. The sequenced sample consisted of PBMCs or T cells enriched from blood (not recorded which). These receptors all come from a woman in her 50s with acute COVID-19.

The chain has TRBV7-2 and TRBJ2-5; TRBD2 matches 7 bases. The CDR3 length is 14 residues. J was trimmed by 5 bases and V by 4 bases; bases with no gene match: 7. Germline assignment: CDR1 SGHTA and CDR2 FQGNSA. The CDR3 nucleotides are TGTGCCAGCAGCTCAAGGCGGGGAGGGGAGACCCAGTACTTC. Translated, it gives CASSSRRGGETQYF.

The chain combines TRBV19 with TRBJ1-1, with 7 bases that match TRBD1. CDR1 and CDR2 (germline): LNHDA, SQIVND (reference sequence). The CDR3 has 14 amino acids. The junction had 7 bases not matched to a gene; V was cut back by 5 bases and J by 4 bases. Written as DNA, the CDR3 is TGTGCCAGTAGTGAGGACAGGTTGGGCACTGAAGCTTTCTTT. Protein product: CASSEDRLGTEAFF.

This clone appeared a few times. The rearrangement uses TRBV4-3 and TRBJ1-1; D ambiguous. The CDR3 length is 13 residues. CDR1 LGHNA and CDR2 YSLEER come from the germline V gene. The germline V and J ends were trimmed by 3 bases and 6 bases, with 11 bases remaining between them. The CDR3: CASSHDQDSEAFF. In DNA, the CDR3 is TGCGCCAGCAGCCATGACCAGGACTCTGAAGCTTTCTTT.

The V call is TRBV27, the J call TRBJ1-1, with D perhaps TRBD1 (5 bases). The germline V gene encodes CDR1 MNHEY and CDR2 SMNVEV (reference sequence). Between the trimmed V and J ends, which lost 8 bases and 0 bases, there was a span of 16 bases. The CDR3 is made up of 15 amino acids. CDR3 in DNA: TGTGCCAGCCGCGGGGCAGGAGGGATGAACACTGAAGCTTTCTTT. Translating gives CASRGAGGMNTEAFF.

CDR3 nucleotides: TGTGCCAGCAGTTTAAGCCGCGGTGGCTACACCTTC. Protein product: CASSLSRGGYTF. The chain couples TRBV12-3 or TRBV12-4 to TRBJ1-2; D unresolved. V was trimmed by 2 bases and J by 7 bases, leaving 8 bases between them. The CDR3 is 12 amino acids.

V is TRBV28 and J is TRBJ2-7; 8 bases are a match to TRBD2. Germline V gene sequence: CDR1 MDHEN, CDR2 SYDVKM. This CDR3 has 16 amino acids. V shed 1 base, J shed 2 bases, and the junction held 7 bases outside the gene matches. The DNA of the CDR3 is TGTGCCAGCAGTTTATTGGCTAGCGGGCTAACCTACGAGCAGTACTTC. Protein: CASSLLASGLTYEQYF.

The chain has TRBV12-1 and TRBJ1-1; the listed D gene, TRBD1, was not tested against the DNA. TRBV12-1 is listed as a pseudogene. This CDR3 is built from 13 residues. This chain's CDR3 is CASSSTGNTEAFF. The CDR3 coding sequence is TGTGCCAGCAGCTCGACAGGGAACACTGAAGCTTTCTTT.

The CDR3 region is CASSEERSSANEKLFF. Here the CDR3 DNA reads TGTGCCAGCAGCGAGGAGCGAAGTTCAGCTAATGAAAAACTGTTTTTT. The genes are TRBV7-9 and TRBJ1-4, with unresolved D. The CDR3 covers 16 residues. CDR1 and CDR2 (germline): SEHNR, FQNEAQ (reference sequence). The V end lost 5 bases, the J end lost 3 bases, and 16 bases lay between the germline ends.

This clone was counted many times. This sequence joins TRBV7-9 and TRBJ2-5, with D unresolved. The CDR3 is 14 amino acids. The ends were cut back, 3 bases at V and 5 bases at J, with 13 bases in the middle. Germline V gives CDR1 SEHNR, CDR2 FQNEAQ (reference sequence). The CDR3 sequence: CASSFESEVETQYF. The CDR3 DNA reads as TGTGCCAGCAGCTTCGAGAGCGAGGTGGAGACCCAGTACTTC.

The chain couples TRBV30 to TRBJ2-3; tentative D call: TRBD2 (6 bases). The CDR3 runs 13 residues. Trimming shortened V by 7 bases and J by 3 bases, and 14 bases separated the two germline ends. CDR1 and CDR2 from the germline V gene are GTSNPN and SVGIG (reference sequence). The CDR3 sequence is CASSPGGTDTQYF. CDR3 sequence (DNA): TGTGCCTCCTCCCCCGGGGGAACAGATACGCAGTATTTT. The entire variable domain, with the rest obtained from reference TRBV30 and TRBJ2-3, is as follows: SQTIHQWPATLVQPVGSPLSLECTVEGTSNPNLYWYRQAAGRGLQLLFYSVGIGQISSEVPQNLSASRPQDRQFILSSKKLLLSDSGFYLCASSPGGTDTQYFGPGTRLTVL.

On this clone: Other DNA sequences in this sample translate to the same CDR3. The chain links TRBV12-3 or TRBV12-4 to TRBJ1-1, with unresolved D. This CDR3 region has 13 residues. V was clipped by 3 bases and J by 5 bases, with 10 bases between them. CDR3 bases: TGTGCCAGCAGTTTTAAGCGTGATACTGAAGCTTTCTTT. It encodes CASSFKRDTEAFF.

This chain joins TRBV30 and TRBJ1-2; 8 nucleotides line up with TRBD1. Germline loops: CDR1 GTSNPN, CDR2 SVGIG (reference sequence). Trimming removed 2 bases from V and 4 bases from J; junction bases left unmatched: 6. This CDR3 is 14 amino acids long. The CDR3 DNA follows: TGTGCCTGGAGTATTGTGACAGGGGCCTATGGCTACACCTTC. Amino acid sequence: CAWSIVTGAYGYTF.

This clone appeared a few times. The chain recombines TRBV5-6 with TRBJ1-5, with 8 bases lining up with TRBD1. V trimming: 3 bases; J trimming: 1 base; junction bases outside the gene matches: 3. This CDR3 has 15 amino acids. Germline V lookup: CDR1 SGHDT, CDR2 YYEEEE. CDR3 in amino acids: CASSSGGWSNQPQHF. The CDR3 region has the DNA TGTGCCAGCAGCTCAGGGGGCTGGAGCAATCAGCCCCAGCATTTT.

V gene TRBV10-2 combines with J gene TRBJ1-1; the match to TRBD1 covers 8 bases. The J segment lost 1 base and the V segment lost 8 bases, leaving 6 bases of the junction unmatched. The germline CDR1 and CDR2 sequences are WSHSY and SAAADI. This CDR3 has 14 residues. The CDR3 region has the DNA TGCGCCAGCTCCCAGGGGGCATGGAACACTGAAGCTTTCTTT. As protein: CASSQGAWNTEAFF.

The chain links TRBV12-3 or TRBV12-4 to TRBJ1-2; D ambiguous. The CDR3 is 12 residues long. Trimming stripped 8 bases from V and 7 bases from J, with 14 bases between. In DNA, the CDR3 is TGTGCCAGCCTTCGAGCGGTGGGTGGCTACACCTTC. Protein product: CASLRAVGGYTF.

The J gene is TRBJ2-6, the V gene TRBV5-1, with 7 nucleotides matching TRBD1. The CDR3 consists of 17 residues. V was pared by 4 bases and J by 0 bases, with 7 bases of the junction left unmatched. Germline V gene lookup returns CDR1 SGHRS and CDR2 YFSETQ. The CDR3 here is CASSPTGASSGANVLTF. CDR3 coding DNA: TGCGCCAGCAGCCCAACAGGGGCGAGCTCTGGGGCCAACGTCCTGACTTTC.

Remarks on this clone: Distinct nucleotide sequences in the sample also encode this CDR3. The rearrangement joins TRBV5-1 to TRBJ1-1; the match to TRBD1 covers 8 bases. V gave up 4 bases and J gave up 4 bases; unmatched junction bases: 6. The CDR3 consists of 14 residues. Germline-derived CDR1 and CDR2 are SGHRS and YFSETQ. DNA for the CDR3: TGCGCCAGCAGCCCTATCCAGGGGGCCACTGAAGCTTTCTTT. Protein sequence: CASSPIQGATEAFF.

The J gene is TRBJ2-3, the V gene TRBV3-1 (or the pseudogene TRBV3-2); 10 bases match TRBD2. The CDR3 totals 15 residues. V lost 3 bases to trimming and J lost 4 bases; unmatched junction nucleotides: 4. The germline V gene encodes CDR1 LGHDT and CDR2 YNNKEL (reference sequence). The CDR3 loop is CASSQVSGGADTQYF. In DNA, the CDR3 is TGTGCCAGCAGCCAGGTCAGCGGGGGGGCAGATACGCAGTATTTT.

This clone was observed once. The chain employs TRBV5-1 and TRBJ1-5; D is uncertain. The V end was cut by 4 bases, the J end by 0 bases, with 5 bases between. The germline CDR1 and CDR2 sequences are SGHRS and YFSETQ. This CDR3 comprises 13 residues. CDR3 sequence (DNA): TGCGCCAGCAGCCGGGATAGCAATCAGCCCCAGCATTTT. Its protein is CASSRDSNQPQHF.

The chain employs TRBV30 and TRBJ2-5, with TRBD1 matching 7 bases. The germline V gene has CDR1 GTSNPN and CDR2 SVGIG (reference sequence). V gave up 3 bases and J gave up 5 bases; unmatched junction bases: 15. The CDR3 is 16 amino acids. The CDR3 DNA follows: TGTGCCTGGAGCGCCAAGGTGACAGGGTATTCGGAGACCCAGTACTTC. As protein: CAWSAKVTGYSETQYF.

In the case of this clone: The same CDR3 is also encoded by other DNA sequences in this sample. The V call is TRBV7-8, the J call TRBJ2-7; 7 nucleotides match TRBD1. Per germline, CDR1 SGHVS and CDR2 FQNEAQ. The CDR3 covers 14 residues. V lost 0 bases, J lost 3 bases, and 2 bases stayed unmatched. The DNA for the CDR3 is TGTGCCAGCAGCTTAGCGGGACAGTACTACGAGCAGTACTTC. Translated, it gives CASSLAGQYYEQYF.

The chain combines TRBV5-6 with TRBJ2-7; 9 positions agree with TRBD1. Germline V lookup: CDR1 SGHDT, CDR2 YYEEEE. The trim removed 0 bases at V and 2 bases at J, leaving 0 bases unmatched. CDR3 size: 14 residues. CDR3 region: CASSLGQGAYEQYF. Here the CDR3 DNA reads TGTGCCAGCAGCTTGGGACAGGGGGCCTACGAGCAGTACTTC.

The table lists this clone with a few counts. The rearrangement joins TRBV20-1 to TRBJ1-2; no definite D call. This CDR3 is built from 11 residues. Germline CDR1 and CDR2: DFQATT and SNEGSKA (reference sequence). Trimming removed 4 bases at V and 5 bases at J, with 8 bases between. CDR3 loop: CSATTQYGYTF. The DNA for the CDR3 is TGCAGTGCTACGACTCAGTATGGCTACACCTTC.

V and J are TRBV7-2 and TRBJ1-4; the D is unclear. The CDR3 contains 14 residues. Trimming took off 5 bases at V and 3 bases at J, with 10 bases between the two ends. Germline values: CDR1 SGHTA, CDR2 FQGNSA. CDR3 region: CASSGRQSNEKLFF. The CDR3 region has the DNA TGTGCCAGCAGCGGGAGGCAGTCTAATGAAAAACTGTTTTTT. Filled out from reference TRBV7-2 and TRBJ1-4, the complete variable domain reads GAGVSQSPSNKVTEKGKDVELRCDPISGHTALYWYRQSLGQGLEFLIYFQGNSAPDKSGLPSDRFSAERTGGSVSTLTIQRTQQEDSAVYLCASSGRQSNEKLFFGSGTQLSVL.

The chain recombines TRBV27 with TRBJ2-7; D might be TRBD2 (6 bases). This CDR3 is built from 12 residues. Germline V lookup: CDR1 MNHEY, CDR2 SMNVEV (reference sequence). With 3 bases removed from V and 6 bases from J, the gap between germline ends came to 9 bases. For the CDR3, the DNA is TGTGCCAGCAGTTTTGGGGGGTCCGAGCAGTACTTC. This sequence encodes CASSFGGSEQYF.